The 8 T cell receptor beta chains below all came from one sample that was sequenced in a study of shared clonotypes between healthy human individuals. TCRdb's copy holds only in-frame clones and misses some; the assay was immunoSEQ multiplex PCR. This sample has 170,000 or so clones, with 66% found just once. Specimen: memory CD4+ T cells sorted from blood. The subset was: CD45RA-negative fraction. The receptors derive from a man aged 30 to 39 in good health.

This chain links TRBV5-1 with TRBJ2-7; D call uncertain. The germline V gene has CDR1 SGHRS and CDR2 YFSETQ. The CDR3 runs 14 residues. The V end lost 1 base, the J end lost 2 bases, and 10 bases lay between the germline ends. In nucleotides, the CDR3 is TGCGCCAGCAGCTTGTCGGAACCGGCCTACGAGCAGTACTTC. Its protein product is CASSLSEPAYEQYF.

The gene calls are TRBV7-2 and TRBJ2-1, with 7 nucleotides matching TRBD1. CDR1 and CDR2 (germline): SGHTA, FQGNSA. There are 13 residues in the CDR3. The trim removed 8 bases at V and 5 bases at J, leaving 6 bases unmatched. CDR3 nucleotide sequence: TGTGCCAGCCGACAGGGCCCTAACAATGAGCAGTTCTTC. Translated: CASRQGPNNEQFF.

The chain recombines TRBV5-1 with TRBJ2-5, with D possibly called TRBD1 or TRBD2 (5 bases each). The V and J ends lost 4 bases and 2 bases respectively, with 12 bases between them. Germline V CDR1 and CDR2: SGHRS, YFSETQ. The CDR3 loop spans 14 amino acids. This chain's CDR3 is CASSLGTEQETQYF. CDR3 nucleotide sequence: TGCGCCAGCAGCCTGGGGACGGAACAAGAGACCCAGTACTTC.

The chain employs TRBV18 and TRBJ2-7; 8 nucleotides agree with TRBD2. The CDR3 covers 18 residues. J was trimmed by 0 bases and V by 3 bases; bases with no gene match: 13. Per germline, CDR1 KGHSH and CDR2 LQKENI. The CDR3 here is CASSPRNSGGRTSYEQYF. The CDR3 DNA sequence: TGTGCCAGCTCACCCAGAAATAGCGGCGGGAGGACCTCCTACGAGCAGTACTTC.

In its sample, this clone was seen many times. The rearrangement joins TRBV5-6 to TRBJ1-3; D remains ambiguous. Per germline, CDR1 SGHDT and CDR2 YYEEEE. CDR3 length: 16 residues. V lost 4 bases and J 0 bases, leaving 14 bases between the germline ends. DNA for the CDR3: TGTGCCAGCAGCGAAACAACTTGGAGCTCTGGAAACACCATATATTTT. Its protein product is CASSETTWSSGNTIYF.

This clone has only one observation. The chain has TRBV25-1 and TRBJ2-1; 7 bases align to TRBD2. The junction had 4 bases not matched to a gene; V was cut back by 5 bases and J by 0 bases. The CDR3 is 15 amino acids. Per the germline V gene, CDR1 is MGHDK and CDR2 is SYGVNS. The CDR3 is CASSLAGSSYNEQFF. CDR3 in DNA: TGTGCCAGCAGTTTAGCGGGTAGCTCCTACAATGAGCAGTTCTTC.

The chain links TRBV6-1 to TRBJ2-7; 11 bases match TRBD2. V was clipped by 6 bases and J by 5 bases; unmatched bases: 3. This CDR3 is built from 13 residues. Germline CDR1 reads MNHNS; CDR2 reads SASEGT. CDR3 bases: TGTGCCAGCAGGCTAGCGGGAGGCCACGAGCAGTACTTC. The encoded protein is CASRLAGGHEQYF.

This chain links TRBV10-1 with TRBJ2-1; 7 bases are shared with TRBD2. Trimming cost V 3 bases and J 2 bases; bases outside gene matches: 22. The CDR3 extends over 21 amino acids. Germline V CDR1 and CDR2: WNHNN, SYGVQD (reference sequence). CDR3 nucleotide sequence: TGCGCCAGCAGTGAACGAGCGCGGGGAAAAGCTAGCGGAGGCGCCTACAATGAGCAGTTCTTC. Protein sequence: CASSERARGKASGGAYNEQFF.